The sequence of this T cell receptor beta chain was determined in a study of control samples from healthy donors and cancer patients. The ends were cut back, 3 bases at V and 2 bases at J, with 13 bases in the middle. The CDR3 has 15 amino acids. Germline lookup yields CDR1 KGHSH and CDR2 LQKENI. The protocol was immunoSEQ multiplex PCR, while the TCRdb copy is restricted to in-frame clones and leaves out a portion. The table shows over 90,000 clones, with 92% occurring only once. This chain connects TRBV18 to TRBJ2-5, with D perhaps TRBD2 (6 bases). The receptor was isolated from a woman under 30 in good health. Sequencing was carried out using blood. The CDR3 region is CASSPWRVGQETQYF. DNA for the CDR3: TGTGCCAGCTCACCTTGGAGGGTTGGACAAGAGACCCAGTACTTC.